This record covers a single T cell receptor (beta chain). Its antigen is not identified. CDR1 and CDR2 (germline): SGHTA, FQGTGA. V gave up 5 bases and J gave up 5 bases, with 12 bases separating them. The CDR3 sequence is 13 residues long. This PCR relied on a set of 60 Vbeta primers and 13 Jbeta primers. Measured with immunoSEQ multiplex PCR; TCRdb has only the in-frame clones, and not every one. The sample consists of approximately 75,000 clones, 60% to 75% of them appearing once. This record comes from a study of cytomegalovirus exposure and HLA in healthy donors. Study-wide results and limits: In a later analysis, a genetic analysis reported fewer productive-TCR N-insertions in an Asian-associated ancestry cluster than the cohort average. Researchers reported in a later analysis that a missense DCLRE1C variant was tied to TCR beta V- and J-gene trimming. Later on, an analysis found that several of the most significant clusters appeared to be linked to common viral pathogens, which included parvovirus B19. In an earlier analysis, most TCR beta V segments were productive about 87% or about 30% of the time.

This receptor was obtained from a man in his forties in good health and CMV-seropositive. The rearrangement uses TRBV7-3 and TRBJ2-5; maybe TRBD2 (6 bases). The specimen was PBMCs. In DNA form, the CDR3 reads TGTGCCAGCAGCGCCCCGGGGGAGGAGACCCAGTACTTC. It yields the protein CASSAPGEETQYF.